Each of the 30 T cell receptor beta chains below was sequenced from the same sample in a study of T-cell reconstitution after alpha-beta-depleted transplantation in children. Unique molecular identifiers tagged the TCRbeta library. TCRdb called the PCR reads again in MiXCR, with one record for every CDR3 protein. Of nearly 400,000 distinct CDR3 sequences in the sample, approximately 20% are singletons; the top ten hold less than 4.5%. The sample consisted of PBMCs from the stem cell graft donor, taken from the stem cell graft. These receptors originate from a human donor who donated a stem cell graft to a child with acute myeloid leukemia.

This clonotype came up many times. The J gene is TRBJ2-5, the V gene TRBV20-1; D not resolved. The CDR3 has 14 amino acids. The germline gives CDR1 DFQATT, CDR2 SNEGSKA (reference sequence). Trimming removed 2 bases at V and 0 bases at J, with 10 bases between. CDR3 coding DNA: TGCAGTGCTAGACTACAGCGCTACCAAGAGACCCAGTACTTC. Amino acid sequence: CSARLQRYQETQYF.

J is TRBJ2-1 and V is TRBV27; D is uncertain. Germline loops: CDR1 MNHEY, CDR2 SMNVEV (reference sequence). The CDR3 sequence is 16 residues long. The V end was cut by 5 bases, the J end by 4 bases, with 18 bases between. The chain's CDR3 is CASSHRGRATYNEQFF. In DNA form, the CDR3 reads TGTGCCAGCAGTCATCGAGGACGGGCTACTTACAATGAGCAGTTCTTC.

This clonotype occurred many times. V gene TRBV29-1 combines with J gene TRBJ1-6; the match to TRBD1 covers 7 bases. The junction had 4 bases not matched to a gene; V was cut back by 6 bases and J by 5 bases. This CDR3 has 13 amino acids. Germline values: CDR1 SQVTM, CDR2 ANQGSEA. CDR3 in amino acids: CSVRTGDNSPLHF. As DNA, the CDR3 is TGCAGCGTCCGGACAGGCGATAATTCACCCCTCCACTTT.

This clonotype showed up many times. The chain couples TRBV9 to TRBJ2-1; D call uncertain. Per the germline V gene, CDR1 is SGDLS and CDR2 is YYNGEE. The CDR3 is 14 amino acids. V shed 3 bases and J shed 2 bases, with 9 bases lying between them. The CDR3 loop is CASSELGTYNEQFF. CDR3 bases: TGTGCCAGCAGCGAATTGGGCACCTACAATGAGCAGTTCTTC. Based on the CDR3 plus reference TRBV9 and TRBJ2-1, the full variable domain is DSGVTQTPKHLITATGQRVTLRCSPRSGDLSVYWYQQSLDQGLQFLIQYYNGEERAKGNILERFSAQQFPDLHSELNLSSLELGDSALYFCASSELGTYNEQFFGPGTRLTVL.

The gene calls are TRBV5-1 and TRBJ2-1, with TRBD2 matching 9 bases. Germline V CDR1 and CDR2: SGHRS, YFSETQ. The CDR3 has 16 residues. Unmatched junction bases numbered 13, after V lost 3 bases and J lost 9 bases. The CDR3, as DNA: TGCGCCAGCAGCTCCAGACTAGGCGGGAGGGCCAGTGAGCAGTTCTTC. This sequence encodes CASSSRLGGRASEQFF.

In its sample, this clonotype was seen a few times. V gene TRBV20-1 combines with J gene TRBJ1-4; possible D gene TRBD1, 5 bases. The CDR3 is made up of 14 amino acids. Germline V gene data show CDR1 as DFQATT and CDR2 as SNEGSKA (reference sequence). V lost 5 bases, J lost 4 bases, and 14 bases lay in between. The CDR3 spells CSASKTAGNEKLFF. DNA for the CDR3: TGCAGTGCTTCTAAGACAGCTGGTAATGAAAAACTGTTTTTT.

The chain employs TRBV14 and TRBJ2-3; TRBD2 matches 8 bases. The length of the CDR3 is 16 residues. Germline V lookup: CDR1 SGHDN, CDR2 FVKESK. Trimming cost V 1 base and J 5 bases; bases outside gene matches: 8. CDR3 sequence: CASSQGPGLALDTQYF. DNA for the CDR3: TGTGCCAGCAGCCAAGGGCCAGGACTAGCCCTAGATACGCAGTATTTT.

V and J are TRBV11-1 and TRBJ2-1; 14 positions agree with TRBD2. CDR1 and CDR2 from the germline V gene are SGHAT and FQDESV (reference sequence). The CDR3 consists of 15 residues. With V trimmed by 5 bases and J by 8 bases, 5 bases remained unmatched. CDR3 DNA sequence: TGTGCCAGCAGCACGGGACTAGCGGGAGTGGATGAGCAGTTCTTC. This codes for CASSTGLAGVDEQFF. Full variable domain (missing parts from reference TRBV11-1 and TRBJ2-1): EAEVAQSPRYKITEKSQAVAFWCDPISGHATLYWYRQILGQGPELLVQFQDESVVDDSQLPKDRFSAERLKGVDSTLKIQPAELGDSAMYLCASSTGLAGVDEQFFGPGTRLTVL.

The rearrangement joins TRBV6-1 to TRBJ1-5, with TRBD1 matching over 8 bases. V shed 6 bases and J 5 bases; nucleotides not matched to a gene: 12. CDR1 MNHNS and CDR2 SASEGT come from the germline V gene. The CDR3 runs to 16 residues. CDR3 nucleotides: TGTGCCAGCAGACCCCAGACAGGGGTTAGAGATCAGCCCCAGCATTTT. The encoded protein is CASRPQTGVRDQPQHF.

There are many counts of this clonotype. The chain combines TRBV7-9 with TRBJ2-7, with D uncertain. The CDR3 extends over 12 amino acids. CDR1 is SEHNR, CDR2 FQNEAQ, per germline (reference sequence). V was pared by 1 base and J by 3 bases, with 4 bases between. The CDR3 reads CASSLEFYEQYF. The CDR3 DNA reads as TGTGCCAGCAGCTTAGAGTTCTACGAGCAGTACTTC.

This clonotype was detected ten times or more. The rearrangement joins TRBV20-1 to TRBJ2-3, with TRBD2 matching 8 bases. This CDR3 spans 15 amino acids. Trimming took 5 bases from V and 4 from J; bases not matched to a gene: 11. The germline gives CDR1 DFQATT, CDR2 SNEGSKA (reference sequence). The CDR3 is CSAPPGREVSDTQYF. CDR3 nucleotide sequence: TGCAGTGCTCCCCCTGGGCGGGAGGTTTCAGATACGCAGTATTTT.

This clonotype was found a few times. The rearrangement links TRBV29-1 to TRBJ2-2; possible D gene TRBD2, 6 bases. CDR1 and CDR2 from the germline V gene are SQVTM and ANQGSEA. This CDR3 has 13 amino acids. V dropped 4 bases and J dropped 4 bases, with 10 bases sitting between them. The CDR3 nucleotides are TGCAGCGTTGCGGGAGTTATCACCGGGGAGCTGTTTTTT. Protein: CSVAGVITGELFF.

This clonotype is a singleton in its sample. The chain employs TRBV20-1 and TRBJ2-7; 12 bases are shared with TRBD2. This CDR3 region has 14 residues. Germline-derived CDR1 and CDR2 are DFQATT and SNEGSKA (reference sequence). CDR3 residues: CRATSGSLSYEQYF. The CDR3, as DNA: TGCAGGGCGACTAGCGGGAGTTTGTCCTACGAGCAGTACTTC.

At least ten counts were recorded for this clonotype. This chain connects TRBV24-1 to TRBJ2-5, with no clear D. Germline-derived CDR1 and CDR2 are KGHDR and SFDVKD. The V end was cut by 4 bases, the J end by 4 bases, with 9 bases between. This CDR3 is 13 amino acids long. The CDR3 sequence is CATSEAITETQYF. CDR3 nucleotide sequence: TGTGCCACCAGTGAGGCTATAACAGAGACCCAGTACTTC.

This clonotype occurred many times. As DNA, the CDR3 is TGTGCCAGCAGTTTGGACTACCGATGGTCCTACGAGCAGTACTTC. Its protein is CASSLDYRWSYEQYF. The chain couples TRBV12-3 or TRBV12-4 to TRBJ2-7, with a possible D match to TRBD2 (6 bases). The CDR3 extends over 15 amino acids. V was pared by 3 bases and J by 1 base, with 13 bases between.

In its sample, this clonotype was seen many times. V and J are TRBV27 and TRBJ2-5; 8 bases are a match to TRBD2. With 1 base clipped from V and 5 bases from J, the junction kept 6 bases outside the gene matches. Germline CDR1 MNHEY, CDR2 SMNVEV (reference sequence). This CDR3 contains 15 residues. The CDR3 spells CASSLYGRAGETQYF. In DNA form, the CDR3 reads TGTGCCAGCAGTTTATACGGGAGGGCCGGCGAGACCCAGTACTTC.

The chain joins TRBV5-1 to TRBJ2-1, with 9 positions matching TRBD2. V shed 0 bases and J 6 bases; nucleotides not matched to a gene: 7. The CDR3 sequence is 16 residues long. Germline CDR1 and CDR2: SGHRS and YFSETQ. The CDR3 DNA sequence: TGCGCCAGCAGCTTGGAGGGCGGGAGGGCCCCCAATGAGCAGTTCTTC. Protein product: CASSLEGGRAPNEQFF. Based on the CDR3 plus reference TRBV5-1 and TRBJ2-1, the full variable domain is KAGVTQTPRYLIKTRGQQVTLSCSPISGHRSVSWYQQTPGQGLQFLFEYFSETQRNKGNFPGRFSGRQFSNSRSEMNVSTLELGDSALYLCASSLEGGRAPNEQFFGPGTRLTVL.

This rearrangement joins TRBV20-1 to TRBJ2-3; D possibly corresponds to TRBD1 (5 bases). CDR1 is DFQATT and CDR2 is SNEGSKA in the germline V gene (reference sequence). V lost 0 bases and J lost 5, with 9 bases in between. The CDR3 has 13 residues. CDR3 bases: TGCAGTGCTAGAGATCCCGACAGAGATACGCAGTATTTT. The encoded protein is CSARDPDRDTQYF.

The chain links TRBV20-1 to TRBJ2-2; tentatively, D is TRBD1 or TRBD2 (6 bases each). Germline assignment: CDR1 DFQATT and CDR2 SNEGSKA (reference sequence). The V and J ends lost 0 bases and 6 bases respectively, with 11 bases between them. This CDR3 has 14 amino acids. The CDR3 loop is CSAREPRGAGELFF. DNA of the CDR3: TGCAGTGCTAGAGAACCTAGGGGGGCCGGGGAGCTGTTTTTT.

The chain couples TRBV7-2 to TRBJ2-1, with a weak D call TRBD2 (6 bases). V was shortened by 5 bases and J by 4 bases, with 15 bases between the two germline ends. Germline CDR1 reads SGHTA; CDR2 reads FQGNSA. CDR3 length equals 15 residues. CDR3 bases: TGTGCCAGCAGCGTGGGACTCAACCCATACAATGAGCAGTTCTTC. Encoded protein: CASSVGLNPYNEQFF.

This clonotype was observed at least ten times. The gene calls are TRBV10-3 and TRBJ2-2; D assignment may be TRBD1 or TRBD2 (5 bases each). The CDR3 runs 17 residues. The germline V gene encodes CDR1 ENHRY and CDR2 SYGVKD. Trimming took off 4 bases at V and 1 base at J, with 16 bases between the two ends. The CDR3 sequence: CAISVLEGPRNTGELFF. The DNA of the CDR3 is TGTGCCATCAGTGTTCTAGAGGGACCGAGGAACACCGGGGAGCTGTTTTTT.

V gene TRBV7-9 combines with J gene TRBJ2-7; tentatively, D is TRBD2 (6 bases). V was cut by 5 bases and J by 2 bases, with 13 bases left in between. This CDR3 has 14 amino acids. Germline values: CDR1 SEHNR, CDR2 FQNEAQ (reference sequence). CDR3 protein: CASSGGKHPYEQYF. Here the CDR3 DNA reads TGTGCCAGCAGCGGGGGGAAACACCCCTACGAGCAGTACTTC.

The genes are TRBV4-1 and TRBJ1-1; D remains ambiguous. V was clipped by 0 bases and J by 8 bases, with 10 bases between them. The CDR3 covers 13 residues. CDR1 MGHRA and CDR2 YSYEKL come from the germline V gene. CDR3 loop: CASSQDRGGEAFF. DNA of the CDR3: TGCGCCAGCAGCCAAGATCGGGGTGGCGAAGCTTTCTTT.

CDR3 nucleotide sequence: TGTGCCAGCAGTTTAGATAGCGGATACTACAATGAGCAGTTCTTC. This sequence encodes CASSLDSGYYNEQFF. V gene TRBV28 combines with J gene TRBJ2-1, with D perhaps TRBD2 (6 bases). Germline loops: CDR1 MDHEN, CDR2 SYDVKM. The CDR3 contains 15 residues. Trimming cost V 2 bases and J 3 bases, with 11 bases left between them.

This chain links TRBV20-1 with TRBJ2-3; D not certain. V was clipped by 3 bases and J by 0 bases, with 10 bases between them. This CDR3 has 14 residues. The germline CDR1 and CDR2 sequences are DFQATT and SNEGSKA (reference sequence). The CDR3 sequence: CSARLTHSTDTQYF. The CDR3, as DNA: TGCAGTGCTAGGCTGACACATAGCACAGATACGCAGTATTTT.

CDR3 sequence reads: CASSLSQGNDYEQFF. In DNA form, the CDR3 reads TGTGCCAGCAGCTTGTCGCAGGGGAATGACTATGAGCAGTTCTTC. This chain connects TRBV5-5 to TRBJ2-1; D may be TRBD1 (6 bases). Trimming pared 1 base from V and 8 bases from J, leaving 16 bases between. The CDR3 covers 15 residues. The germline gives CDR1 SGHKS, CDR2 YYEKEE (reference sequence).

This clonotype has only a few counts. V is TRBV5-1 and J is TRBJ1-4; possibly TRBD1 for D (6 bases). CDR3 length equals 16 residues. The germline CDR1 and CDR2 sequences are SGHRS and YFSETQ. Trimming left V 0 bases short and J 8 bases short, with 17 bases between. The CDR3 loop is CASSLGLRDNPEKLFF. CDR3 bases: TGCGCCAGCAGCTTGGGTTTACGGGACAACCCCGAAAAACTGTTTTTT.

The V gene is TRBV11-2, the J gene TRBJ1-1; 11 positions match TRBD1. J was trimmed by 5 bases and V by 6 bases; bases with no gene match: 8. Germline CDR1 and CDR2: SGHAT and FQNNGV. The CDR3 consists of 15 residues. The CDR3 DNA reads TGTGCCAGCAGGGCGGACAGGGGGCAATGGACTGAAGCTTTCTTT. Its translation is CASRADRGQWTEAFF.

The V and J genes are TRBV12-3 or TRBV12-4 and TRBJ2-2; TRBD1 aligns across 7 bases. Trimming cost V 6 bases and J 6 bases; bases outside gene matches: 7. The CDR3 covers 14 residues. This CDR3 is CASRMGQPAGELFF. The CDR3 DNA is TGTGCCAGCAGGATGGGACAGCCGGCCGGGGAGCTGTTTTTT.

This clonotype was detected a few times. V usage is TRBV10-3 and J usage is TRBJ2-1; D is perhaps TRBD2 (6 bases). The CDR3 loop spans 15 amino acids. In germline, CDR1 is ENHRY, CDR2 SYGVKD. Trimming left V 4 bases short and J 0 bases short, with 10 bases between. CDR3: CAISGGRPSYNEQFF. The CDR3 region has the DNA TGTGCCATCAGTGGAGGGAGGCCCTCCTACAATGAGCAGTTCTTC.